This entry lists 30 T cell receptor beta chains sequenced from one sample in a study of T cell responses to AZD1222 COVID-19 vaccine (dated by TCRdb to about 2021). The sample's time point label is to be understood as: baseline before first vaccination. Library construction relied on the immunoSEQ multiplex PCR assay. TCRdb's version of the immuneACCESS table is confined to in-frame rearrangements and falls short of the full clone set. An unresolved V gene accounts for under half of the shortfall where checked; the remainder is of unknown origin. The sample has some 110,000 clones on record, roughly 82% of them singletons. Approximately 5% of the sample rests with the top ten. The sequencing used peripheral blood, collected on day 0 of AZD1222 vaccination. Receptors originate from an adult in good health.

V and J are TRBV7-8 and TRBJ2-2; 9 bases align to TRBD2. J was trimmed by 0 bases and V by 1 base; bases with no gene match: 9. CDR1 SGHVS and CDR2 FQNEAQ come from the germline V gene. The CDR3 runs to 19 residues. The chain's CDR3 is CASSLGGLAGVANTGELFF. The CDR3 bases are TGTGCCAGCAGCTTAGGAGGGTTAGCGGGGGTCGCGAACACCGGGGAGCTGTTTTTT.

This chain connects TRBV10-3 to TRBJ2-7, with D unresolved. V lost 3 bases to trimming and J lost 0 bases, with 9 bases between them. The germline V gene has CDR1 ENHRY and CDR2 SYGVKD. The CDR3 has 14 amino acids. The CDR3 sequence is CAISDSRSSYEQYF. The CDR3 coding sequence is TGTGCCATCAGTGATTCACGGAGCTCCTACGAGCAGTACTTC.

This rearrangement joins TRBV5-1 to TRBJ1-1; maybe TRBD1 (5 bases). The germline V gene has CDR1 SGHRS and CDR2 YFSETQ. V was trimmed by 2 bases and J by 5 bases, leaving 13 bases between them. The CDR3 covers 14 residues. CDR3 sequence: CASSLGVARTEAFF. In nucleotides, the CDR3 is TGCGCCAGCAGCTTAGGGGTGGCTCGGACTGAAGCTTTCTTT.

V and J are TRBV4-3 and TRBJ2-7; 8 positions match TRBD1. The germline gives CDR1 LGHNA, CDR2 YSLEER. Losses at the gene ends were 2 bases for V and 6 bases for J; bases not matched to a gene: 15. This CDR3 is 17 amino acids long. As DNA, the CDR3 is TGCGCCAGCAGCCAAAGTCCCTCCGGACAGGGTATTGGCGAGCAGTACTTC. Amino acid sequence: CASSQSPSGQGIGEQYF.

The chain employs TRBV11-3 and TRBJ2-5; D is perhaps TRBD1 (5 bases). Germline V lookup: CDR1 SGHNT, CDR2 YENEEA. V was cut by 1 base and J by 0 bases, with 21 bases left in between. This CDR3 region has 19 residues. The CDR3 region has the DNA TGTGCCAGCAGCTTAGGCCCCACAGGCCGCTACACTTACCAAGAGACCCAGTACTTC. It encodes CASSLGPTGRYTYQETQYF.

This sequence joins TRBV5-1 and TRBJ1-2, with D maybe TRBD1 (5 bases). Germline assignment: CDR1 SGHRS and CDR2 YFSETQ. V was trimmed by 5 bases and J by 4 bases, leaving 15 bases between them. CDR3 length equals 14 residues. CDR3 nucleotide sequence: TGCGCCAGCAGTCCAGGGAGATTGTTCTATGGCTACACCTTC. This codes for CASSPGRLFYGYTF.

V and J are TRBV5-5 and TRBJ2-2; 10 nucleotides agree with TRBD1. The J segment lost 3 bases and the V segment lost 3 bases, leaving 5 bases of the junction unmatched. CDR3 length: 16 amino acids. Germline assignment: CDR1 SGHKS and CDR2 YYEKEE (reference sequence). CDR3 protein: CASSYGQGEYTGELFF. The CDR3, as DNA: TGTGCCAGCAGCTATGGACAGGGGGAATACACCGGGGAGCTGTTTTTT.

The rearrangement joins TRBV25-1 to TRBJ1-2, with 7 bases fitting TRBD1. Germline V gene data show CDR1 as MGHDK and CDR2 as SYGVNS. The V gene end was trimmed by 4 bases and the J gene end by 8 bases; junction bases not matched to a gene: 10. The CDR3 loop spans 14 amino acids. The CDR3 nucleotides read TGTGCCAGCAGTGGTTACAGGGGCGTGGAGGGCTACACCTTC. Its translation is CASSGYRGVEGYTF.

V and J are TRBV3-1 (or the pseudogene TRBV3-2) and TRBJ1-2, with D possibly being TRBD1 (6 bases). Germline assignment: CDR1 LGHDT and CDR2 YNNKEL (reference sequence). Trimming took off 3 bases at V and 4 bases at J, with 12 bases between the two ends. The CDR3 has 14 residues. CDR3 nucleotides: TGTGCCAGCAGCCATGAGGGAGGGGGCTATGGCTACACCTTC. Amino acid sequence: CASSHEGGGYGYTF.

V gene TRBV16 combines with J gene TRBJ2-5; TRBD2 is a possible D gene (6 bases). CDR1 and CDR2 from the germline V gene are KGHSY and FQNENV. Trimming stripped 0 bases from V and 2 bases from J, with 10 bases between. The CDR3 spans 15 residues. The CDR3 bases are TGTGCCAGCAGCCAATCGATAGGAGGGCAAGAGACCCAGTACTTC. Amino acid sequence: CASSQSIGGQETQYF. Drawing the rest from reference TRBV16 and TRBJ2-5, the complete variable domain is GEEVAQTPKHLVRGEGQKAKLYCAPIKGHSYVFWYQQVLKNEFKFLISFQNENVFDETGMPKERFSAKCLPNSPCSLEIQATKLEDSAVYFCASSQSIGGQETQYFGPGTRLLVL.

The J gene is TRBJ2-3, the V gene TRBV9; TRBD1 agrees at 9 bases. The germline V gene has CDR1 SGDLS and CDR2 YYNGEE. The ends lost 2 bases at V and 2 bases at J; junction bases unmatched: 3. CDR3 length equals 15 residues. Written as DNA, the CDR3 is TGTGCCAGCAGCGTGACAGGGGGGCTCACAGATACGCAGTATTTT. Translating it yields CASSVTGGLTDTQYF.

The V and J genes are TRBV4-2 and TRBJ2-5, with D perhaps TRBD1 or TRBD2 (5 bases each). Trimming removed 3 bases at V and 4 bases at J, with 9 bases between. There are 13 residues in the CDR3. Germline CDR1 reads LGHNA; CDR2 reads YNFKEQ. CDR3 loop: CASSQGRLETQYF. CDR3 DNA: TGTGCCAGCAGCCAGGGACGGTTAGAGACCCAGTACTTC.

V usage is TRBV5-1 and J usage is TRBJ2-7; D is unresolved. Between the trimmed V and J ends, which lost 1 base and 6 bases, there was a span of 5 bases. This CDR3 spans 11 amino acids. Germline values: CDR1 SGHRS, CDR2 YFSETQ. DNA of the CDR3: TGCGCCAGCAGCTTGTCGGCCGAGCAGTACTTC. Its translation is CASSLSAEQYF.

Turning to this clone: One end of the junction fails to match germline, which may point to a read error. The chain is built from TRBV7-2 and TRBJ2-2; maybe TRBD2 (5 bases). Looked up from germline, CDR1 is SGHTA and CDR2 is FQGNSA. The CDR3 length is 14 residues. CDR3 in amino acids: CATSLGLHTGELFF. The CDR3 DNA reads TGTGCCACCAGCTTAGGACTCCATACCGGGGAGCTGTTTTTT.

The V call is TRBV11-2, the J call TRBJ2-5; 7 bases agree with TRBD2. The V and J ends lost 2 bases and 3 bases, in that order; junction bases with no gene match: 6. Germline V gene lookup returns CDR1 SGHAT and CDR2 FQNNGV. The CDR3 runs 15 residues. CDR3 sequence: CASSLFSLAEETQYF. The DNA for the CDR3 is TGTGCCAGCAGCTTATTTTCCCTAGCGGAAGAGACCCAGTACTTC.

In its sample, this clone was seen a few times. J is TRBJ2-7 and V is TRBV3-1 (or the pseudogene TRBV3-2); D is ambiguous. The germline V gene has CDR1 LGHDT and CDR2 YNNKEL (reference sequence). The CDR3 contains 13 residues. The germline V and J ends were trimmed by 4 bases and 1 base, with 8 bases remaining between them. The CDR3 coding sequence is TGTGCCAGCAGCCCTTTCGGTTCCTACGAGCAGTACTTC. It codes for CASSPFGSYEQYF.

The V and J genes are TRBV19 and TRBJ2-5; 9 nucleotides match TRBD1. The CDR3 has 15 amino acids. The germline V gene encodes CDR1 LNHDA and CDR2 SQIVND (reference sequence). V shed 5 bases and J 5 bases; nucleotides not matched to a gene: 9. CDR3 bases: TGTGCCAGTAGTGCAAACAGGGGGCGCCAGGAGACCCAGTACTTC. Protein sequence: CASSANRGRQETQYF.

This clone was counted between two and nine times. V usage is TRBV5-4 and J usage is TRBJ1-1, with 7 bases matching TRBD1. V shed 4 bases and J 5 bases; nucleotides not matched to a gene: 5. The CDR3 has 13 amino acids. Germline CDR1 and CDR2: SGHNT and YYREEE (reference sequence). This chain's CDR3 is CASSRGGSTEAFF. The CDR3 DNA reads TGTGCCAGCAGCCGAGGGGGCTCGACTGAAGCTTTCTTT. Full variable domain (missing parts from reference TRBV5-4 and TRBJ1-1): ETGVTQSPTHLIKTRGQQVTLRCSSQSGHNTVSWYQQALGQGPQFIFQYYREEENGRGNFPPRFSGLQFPNYSSELNVNALELDDSALYLCASSRGGSTEAFFGQGTRLTVV.

The genes are TRBV3-1 (or the pseudogene TRBV3-2) and TRBJ1-4; 7 bases agree with TRBD1. Germline V gene lookup returns CDR1 LGHDT and CDR2 YNNKEL (reference sequence). The CDR3 loop spans 12 amino acids. V was clipped by 5 bases and J by 9 bases; unmatched bases: 3. In DNA form, the CDR3 reads TGTGCCAGCAGCTTAAGGGGGCAAAAACTGTTTTTT. It encodes CASSLRGQKLFF.

The chain has TRBV5-1 and TRBJ1-4; D is possibly TRBD1 (5 bases). V shed 0 bases and J shed 7 bases, with 19 bases lying between them. Germline V gene lookup returns CDR1 SGHRS and CDR2 YFSETQ. This CDR3 has 17 residues. CDR3 loop: CASSLVLTGTGGEKLFF. CDR3 coding DNA: TGCGCCAGCAGCTTGGTATTGACCGGAACCGGGGGTGAAAAACTGTTTTTT. The full variable domain, completed using reference TRBV5-1 and TRBJ1-4, is KAGVTQTPRYLIKTRGQQVTLSCSPISGHRSVSWYQQTPGQGLQFLFEYFSETQRNKGNFPGRFSGRQFSNSRSEMNVSTLELGDSALYLCASSLVLTGTGGEKLFFGSGTQLSVL.

This chain connects TRBV27 to TRBJ1-6; D is ambiguous. The germline CDR1 and CDR2 sequences are MNHEY and SMNVEV (reference sequence). CDR3 length: 13 residues. V lost 8 bases to trimming and J lost 4 bases, with 9 bases between them. The CDR3 DNA sequence: TGTGCCAGCCAGAGTAGATATAATTCACCCCTCCACTTT. This encodes CASQSRYNSPLHF.

The chain is built from TRBV19 and TRBJ1-5; D not certain. Between the trimmed V and J ends, which lost 5 bases and 0 bases, there was a span of 5 bases. This CDR3 is 13 amino acids long. Germline values: CDR1 LNHDA, CDR2 SQIVND (reference sequence). CDR3 residues: CASSPDSNQPQHF. CDR3 sequence (DNA): TGTGCCAGTAGTCCAGATAGCAATCAGCCCCAGCATTTT.

This clone was detected only once. The chain recombines TRBV12-3 or TRBV12-4 with TRBJ1-5; D gene ambiguous. This CDR3 contains 13 residues. V was cut by 2 bases and J by 4 bases, with 6 bases left in between. The CDR3: CASSLWQNQPQHF. CDR3 bases: TGTGCCAGCAGTTTATGGCAGAATCAGCCCCAGCATTTT.

This chain links TRBV4-2 with TRBJ2-1; D possibly corresponds to TRBD2 (5 bases). CDR3 length: 14 residues. Germline values: CDR1 LGHNA, CDR2 YNFKEQ. Trimming removed 0 bases from V and 8 bases from J, with 11 bases in between. CDR3 amino acids: CASSQDRLAHEQFF. The CDR3 DNA reads TGTGCCAGCAGCCAAGATAGGCTAGCCCATGAGCAGTTCTTC.

This chain uses TRBV6-2 or TRBV6-3 with TRBJ1-2, with 7 bases fitting TRBD1. The junction had 11 bases not matched to a gene; V was cut back by 4 bases and J by 0 bases. Per the germline V gene, CDR1 is MNHEY and CDR2 is SVGEGT. CDR3 size: 17 residues. The CDR3 nucleotides read TGTGCCAGCAGTTGGTCTGGGACAGCAATCGCTAACTATGGCTACACCTTC. Residues: CASSWSGTAIANYGYTF.

The rearrangement uses TRBV10-3 and TRBJ1-2, with a tentative D call TRBD1 (5 bases). Germline V lookup: CDR1 ENHRY, CDR2 SYGVKD. CDR3 size: 15 residues. The V and J ends lost 6 bases and 7 bases respectively, with 21 bases between them. Here the CDR3 reads CAIRQSGRRGSGYTF. The CDR3 DNA follows: TGTGCCATCAGACAATCGGGACGCCGGGGCTCTGGCTACACCTTC.

This clone has a handful of counts. The V and J genes are TRBV27 and TRBJ1-2; TRBD1 agrees at 8 bases. J was trimmed by 7 bases and V by 6 bases; bases with no gene match: 10. This CDR3 is 14 amino acids long. Per germline, CDR1 MNHEY and CDR2 SMNVEV (reference sequence). The CDR3 spells CASRLPGQESGYTF. In DNA form, the CDR3 reads TGTGCCAGCAGACTCCCGGGACAGGAGTCTGGCTACACCTTC.

The J gene is TRBJ2-1, the V gene TRBV29-1, with 10 bases aligning to TRBD1. The germline V gene encodes CDR1 SQVTM and CDR2 ANQGSEA. V lost 3 bases, J lost 3 bases, and 5 bases stayed unmatched. CDR3 length equals 15 residues. CDR3 nucleotide sequence: TGCAGCGTTGACTCGGGACAGGGGTTCTACAATGAGCAGTTCTTC. Residues: CSVDSGQGFYNEQFF.

The chain links TRBV18 to TRBJ2-7; 10 positions agree with TRBD2. V shed 5 bases, J shed 2 bases, and the junction held 15 bases outside the gene matches. Germline CDR1 reads KGHSH; CDR2 reads LQKENI. The CDR3 spans 18 residues. The CDR3 DNA reads TGTGCCAGCTCATCCTTCTCCGGGACTAGCGCGACAGCCTACGAGCAGTACTTC. This translates into CASSSFSGTSATAYEQYF.

The V and J genes are TRBV7-2 and TRBJ2-5, with D possibly being TRBD1 (6 bases). CDR3 length: 15 amino acids. The V end lost 5 bases, the J end lost 5 bases, and 18 bases lay between the germline ends. Germline CDR1 SGHTA, CDR2 FQGNSA. The CDR3 coding sequence is TGTGCCAGCAGCGCCCCCAGGGGCGGGCCTGAGACCCAGTACTTC. Protein sequence: CASSAPRGGPETQYF.